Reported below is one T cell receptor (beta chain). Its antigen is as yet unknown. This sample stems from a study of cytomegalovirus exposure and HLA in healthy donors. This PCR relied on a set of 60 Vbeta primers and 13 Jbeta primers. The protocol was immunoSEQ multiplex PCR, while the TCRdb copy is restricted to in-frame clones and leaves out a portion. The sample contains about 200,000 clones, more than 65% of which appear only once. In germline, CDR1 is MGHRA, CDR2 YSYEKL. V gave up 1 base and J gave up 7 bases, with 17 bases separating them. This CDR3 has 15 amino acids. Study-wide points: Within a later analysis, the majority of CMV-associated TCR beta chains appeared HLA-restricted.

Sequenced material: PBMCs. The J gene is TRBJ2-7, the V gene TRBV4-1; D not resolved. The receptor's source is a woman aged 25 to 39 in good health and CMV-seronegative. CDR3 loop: CASSQGGIERWEQYF. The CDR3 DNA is TGCGCCAGCAGCCAAGGCGGCATCGAGCGCTGGGAGCAGTACTTC.